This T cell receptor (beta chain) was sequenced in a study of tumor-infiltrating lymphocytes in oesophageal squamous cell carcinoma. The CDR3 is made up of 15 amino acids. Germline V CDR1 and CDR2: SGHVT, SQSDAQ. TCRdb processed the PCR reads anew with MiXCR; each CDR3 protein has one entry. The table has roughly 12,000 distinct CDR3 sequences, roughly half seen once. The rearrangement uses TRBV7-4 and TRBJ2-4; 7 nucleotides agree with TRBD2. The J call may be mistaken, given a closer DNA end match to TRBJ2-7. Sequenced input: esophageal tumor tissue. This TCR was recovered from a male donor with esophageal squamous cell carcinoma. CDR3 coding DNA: TGTGCCAGCAGCTTAGGAGTGGGAGGGGCGGACGAGCAGTACTTC. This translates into CASSLGVGGADEQYF.